The T cell receptor beta chain described here comes from a study of identical twins. Whole-study results and caveats: Twin pairs had excess sharing that was weaker in beta out-of-frame sequences. When twins shared out-of-frame alpha sequences, those sequences had excess low generation probability.

Each cDNA held unique molecular identifiers, and template switching gave it a universal primer site. TCRdb reprocessed the 5' RACE reads via MiXCR and lists one record per CDR3 protein. The sample consists of roughly 260,000 distinct CDR3 sequences, about an eighth of them appearing once. CDR3 length: 14 amino acids. V was pared by 2 bases and J by 5 bases, with 14 bases between. The germline gives CDR1 SGHKS, CDR2 YYEKEE (reference sequence). This clonotype turned up a few times. Its target is not known. This rearrangement joins TRBV5-5 to TRBJ2-7, with D perhaps TRBD1 or TRBD2 (5 bases each). This clonotype was sampled from a woman aged 18-29 years in good health. The sample consisted of memory (CD45RO+) T cells sorted from blood. This CDR3 reads CASSFQAGSHEQYF. The DNA of the CDR3 is TGTGCCAGCAGCTTTCAGGCAGGGAGCCACGAGCAGTACTTC.